What follows are 7 T cell receptor beta chains derived from one specimen sequenced in a study of blood T cells in healthy people across ages. A second about 7 to 11 cycle PCR used barcoded and J-beta primers. A single record per CDR3 protein comes from TCRdb applying MiXCR to the 5' RACE reads. The profile shows under 750,000 distinct CDR3 sequences, 40% to 55% of them singletons. The sample taken for sequencing was blood. Receptors originate from a man of 80 years or more in good health.

V gene TRBV14 combines with J gene TRBJ2-1; D possibly corresponds to TRBD1 (7 bases). V lost 4 bases to trimming and J lost 5 bases, with 18 bases between them. Germline loops: CDR1 SGHDN, CDR2 FVKESK. The CDR3 is made up of 16 amino acids. CDR3 residues: CASSLQGGGRDNEQFF. CDR3 DNA: TGTGCCAGCAGCCTCCAAGGAGGGGGCCGGGACAATGAGCAGTTCTTC.

This clonotype was counted many times. The rearrangement links TRBV6-5 to TRBJ1-4; 9 bases line up with TRBD1. The trim removed 4 bases at V and 7 bases at J, leaving 7 bases unmatched. From germline, CDR1 is MNHEY and CDR2 SVGAGI. The CDR3 is 15 amino acids. CDR3 region: CASSSRQGGTEKLFF. DNA of the CDR3: TGTGCCAGCAGTTCAAGACAGGGGGGAACTGAAAAACTGTTTTTT.

V and J are TRBV25-1 and TRBJ1-2; D uncertain. V was clipped by 9 bases and J by 7 bases, with 21 bases between them. The CDR3 is 14 residues long. The germline V gene has CDR1 MGHDK and CDR2 SYGVNS. The CDR3 spells CASSDHGETTGYTF. DNA for the CDR3: TGTGCCAGTAGCGACCACGGAGAGACTACTGGCTACACCTTC.

This clonotype occurred many times. Written as DNA, the CDR3 is TGTGCCAGCAGTTACCTCGGGACTCAAATTTCCTACAATGAGCAGTTCTTC. Translation: CASSYLGTQISYNEQFF. The chain has TRBV6-5 and TRBJ2-1; D may be TRBD2 (6 bases). Germline CDR1 reads MNHEY; CDR2 reads SVGAGI. Trimming removed 2 bases at V and 1 base at J, with 15 bases between. This CDR3 is 17 amino acids long.

This clonotype has only one observation. The chain recombines TRBV10-3 with TRBJ2-7, with 10 bases fitting TRBD2. TRBJ2-5 matches the DNA end more closely, so the J call is doubtful. Germline CDR1 reads ENHRY; CDR2 reads SYGVKD. CDR3 length: 13 residues. The DNA for the CDR3 is TGTGCCATCATGGGGACTAGCGCCCAGACCCAGTACTTC. It is translated as CAIMGTSAQTQYF.

This clonotype was seen a handful of times. The rearrangement links TRBV29-1 to TRBJ2-5; D not certain. Germline values: CDR1 SQVTM, CDR2 ANQGSEA. This CDR3 has 14 amino acids. With 7 bases removed from V and 4 bases from J, the gap between germline ends came to 19 bases. CDR3 DNA: TGCAGCGCCCCGTGGTCCCGTGGTTCAGAGACCCAGTACTTC. Its translation: CSAPWSRGSETQYF.

The table lists this clonotype with a count of one. The V call is TRBV7-2, the J call TRBJ2-2; D may be TRBD2 (7 bases). Germline loops: CDR1 SGHTA, CDR2 FQGNSA. There are 15 residues in the CDR3. V was shortened by 6 bases and J by 5 bases, with 16 bases between the two germline ends. In DNA form, the CDR3 reads TGTGCCAGCAGACGAGGGGGGGAAGTTACCGGGGAGCTGTTTTTT. Its translation: CASRRGGEVTGELFF. Using reference TRBV7-2 and TRBJ2-2 for the parts outside the CDR3, the full variable domain is GAGVSQSPSNKVTEKGKDVELRCDPISGHTALYWYRQSLGQGLEFLIYFQGNSAPDKSGLPSDRFSAERTGGSVSTLTIQRTQQEDSAVYLCASRRGGEVTGELFFGEGSRLTVL.